Listed below are T cell receptor beta chains from one sample, sequenced in a study of T-cell memory formation after mild COVID-19. One entry per CDR3 protein results from TCRdb running MiXCR on the 5' RACE reads. The sample has fewer than 500,000 distinct CDR3 sequences, around a quarter seen once; the top ten hold about 12%. What was sequenced was PBMCs or a T cell subset sorted from them (not recorded which). Every receptor here comes from an adult woman who had mild COVID-19 (a few samples of this study predate the infection). Cell type and time point are not known. CDR3s leave out the opening cysteine and the closing phenylalanine or tryptophan. Not all rows give a size; the values are once, few, many and, for expanded clones, a class.

J: TRBJ2-4; size: .; V: TRBV18; length: 13; CDR3: ASSPPGGRNGIQY
J: TRBJ2-5; size: few; V: TRBV5-1; length: 11; CDR3: ASSPGDQGTQY
J: TRBJ2-1; size: few; V: TRBV2; length: 15; CDR3: ASSEWSGSESYNEQF
J: TRBJ2-7; size: few; V: TRBV5-1; length: 12; CDR3: ASSPGQAGHEQY
J: TRBJ1-1; size: .; V: TRBV14; length: 12; CDR3: ASSPQGYIAEAF
J: TRBJ2-1; size: few; V: TRBV9; length: 14; CDR3: ASSVATAGTGNEQF
J: TRBJ2-1; size: .; V: TRBV18; length: 13; CDR3: ASSKDRSSYNEQF
J: TRBJ2-1; size: .; V: TRBV7-2; length: 14; CDR3: ASSSTSGAPSNEQF
J: TRBJ2-5; size: .; V: TRBV24-1; length: 15; CDR3: ATSGSGTRLSQETQY
J: TRBJ1-1; size: few; V: TRBV4-2; length: 13; CDR3: ASSHPITGITEAF
J: TRBJ1-5; size: .; V: TRBV21-1; length: 13; CDR3: ASSPDRDSNQPQH
J: TRBJ2-1; size: few; V: TRBV7-9; length: 12; CDR3: ASSSPTGFDEQF
J: TRBJ2-5; size: .; V: TRBV5-1; length: 11; CDR3: ASSGVLGETQY
J: TRBJ2-6; size: .; V: TRBV7-9; length: 10; CDR3: ASSLVNSVLT
J: TRBJ2-7; size: many; V: TRBV7-8; length: 11; CDR3: ASSLERTYEQY
J: TRBJ1-6; size: .; V: TRBV7-2; length: 13; CDR3: ASSLANRGNSPLH
J: TRBJ2-6; size: many; V: TRBV7-9; length: 11; CDR3: ASSVSGANVLT
J: TRBJ2-3; size: .; V: TRBV20-1; length: 14; CDR3: SARDQQGARTDTQY
J: TRBJ2-3; size: few; V: TRBV20-1; length: 12; CDR3: SASRPGAGDTQY
J: TRBJ2-7; size: .; V: TRBV7-2; length: 14; CDR3: ASSLARLDRVSEQY
J: TRBJ1-1; size: .; V: TRBV7-9; length: 13; CDR3: ASSSHLRVNTEAF
J: TRBJ2-4; size: .; V: TRBV18; length: 13; CDR3: ASSPTGFGGNIQY
J: TRBJ2-1; size: few; V: TRBV7-9; length: 12; CDR3: ASSLAMGGDEQF
J: TRBJ2-1; size: few; V: TRBV19; length: 12; CDR3: ASSPFGGSNEQF
J: TRBJ2-1; size: few; V: TRBV3-1; length: 13; CDR3: ASSQGGGLVISEF
J: TRBJ2-2; size: .; V: TRBV5-6; length: 12; CDR3: ASSNGLLGGELF
J: TRBJ2-1; size: .; V: TRBV5-1; length: 14; CDR3: ASSVNRDRVSQEQF
J: TRBJ2-3; size: many; V: TRBV18; length: 12; CDR3: ASSPTASTDTQY
J: TRBJ2-7; size: few; V: TRBV12-3/TRBV12-4; length: 13; CDR3: ASSAQQGASYEQY
J: TRBJ2-3; size: few; V: TRBV6-5; length: 14; CDR3: ASSDSGTARTDTQY
J: TRBJ2-6; size: .; V: TRBV21-1; length: 19; CDR3: ASSPRQAGEREGSGANVLT
J: TRBJ2-5; size: .; V: TRBV29-1; length: 15; CDR3: SVEPIAGQGDQETQY
J: TRBJ2-7; size: .; V: TRBV7-9; length: 12; CDR3: ASSSNRDRYEQY
J: TRBJ1-2; size: .; V: TRBV21-1; length: 13; CDR3: ASSKAVAQSYGYT
J: TRBJ1-6; size: .; V: TRBV5-1; length: 13; CDR3: ASSGTGSNNSPLH
J: TRBJ2-5; size: many; V: TRBV7-8; length: 14; CDR3: ASSLAHTEPTKTQY
J: TRBJ2-1; size: .; V: TRBV7-9; length: 15; CDR3: ASSFGSSGGTYNEQF
J: TRBJ2-7; size: few; V: TRBV6-6; length: 12; CDR3: ASSRTGESYEQY
J: TRBJ2-1; size: few; V: TRBV29-1; length: 16; CDR3: SVNGVASGGSSYNEQF
J: TRBJ2-1; size: many; V: TRBV12-3/TRBV12-4; length: 9; CDR3: ASSAYNEQF
J: TRBJ1-4; size: few; V: TRBV12-3/TRBV12-4; length: 13; CDR3: ASSFRTGWNEKLF
J: TRBJ2-7; size: .; V: TRBV3-1; length: 11; CDR3: ASSQDEQYEQY
J: TRBJ2-2; size: few; V: TRBV19; length: 14; CDR3: ASILAGGENTGELF